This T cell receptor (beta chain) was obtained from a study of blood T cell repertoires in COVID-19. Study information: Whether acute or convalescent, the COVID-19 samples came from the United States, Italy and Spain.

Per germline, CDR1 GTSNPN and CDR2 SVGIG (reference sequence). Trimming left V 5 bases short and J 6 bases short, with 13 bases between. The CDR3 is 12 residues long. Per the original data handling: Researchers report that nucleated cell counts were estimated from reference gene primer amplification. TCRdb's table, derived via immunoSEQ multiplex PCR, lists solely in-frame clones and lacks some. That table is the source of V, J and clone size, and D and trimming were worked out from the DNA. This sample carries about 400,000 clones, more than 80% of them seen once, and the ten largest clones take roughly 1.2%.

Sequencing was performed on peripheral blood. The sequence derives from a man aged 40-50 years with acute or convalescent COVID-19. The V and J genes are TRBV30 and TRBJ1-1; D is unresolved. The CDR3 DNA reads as TGTGCCTGGGAACGTAGCGGGGCTGAAGCTTTCTTT. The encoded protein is CAWERSGAEAFF.